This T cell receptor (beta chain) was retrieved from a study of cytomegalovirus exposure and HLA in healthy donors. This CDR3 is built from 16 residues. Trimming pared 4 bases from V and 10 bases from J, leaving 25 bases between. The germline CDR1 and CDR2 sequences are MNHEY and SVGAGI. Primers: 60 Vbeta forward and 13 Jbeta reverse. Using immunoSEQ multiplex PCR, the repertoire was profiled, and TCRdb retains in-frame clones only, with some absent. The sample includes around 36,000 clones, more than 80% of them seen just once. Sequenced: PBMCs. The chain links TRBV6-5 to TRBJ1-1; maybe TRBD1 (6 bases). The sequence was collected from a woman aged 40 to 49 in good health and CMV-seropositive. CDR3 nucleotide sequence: TGTGCCAGCAGTTCCCCGACCGTCGACAGGAGGATAGGAGCTTTCTTT. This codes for CASSSPTVDRRIGAFF.